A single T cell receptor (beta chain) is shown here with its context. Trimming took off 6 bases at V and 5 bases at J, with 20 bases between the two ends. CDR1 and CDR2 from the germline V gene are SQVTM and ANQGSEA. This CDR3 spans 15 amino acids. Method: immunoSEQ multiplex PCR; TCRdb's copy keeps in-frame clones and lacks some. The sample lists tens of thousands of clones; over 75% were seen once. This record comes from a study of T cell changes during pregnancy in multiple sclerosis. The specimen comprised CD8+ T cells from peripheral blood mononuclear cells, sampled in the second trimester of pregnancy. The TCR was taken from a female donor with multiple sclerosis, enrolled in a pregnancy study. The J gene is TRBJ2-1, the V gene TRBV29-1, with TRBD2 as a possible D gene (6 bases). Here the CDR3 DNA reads TGCAGCGTGAGCCTTTGGCTAGCGCCAGACAATGAGCAGTTCTTC. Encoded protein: CSVSLWLAPDNEQFF.